These 23 T cell receptor beta chains share one sample of origin, sequenced in a study of CD8+ T cells in alopecia areata. The treatment denotes: oral pan-JAK inhibitor, 5-10 mg twice daily. The sequencing template was cDNA reverse transcribed from extracted RNA. Repertoires were generated with immunoSEQ multiplex PCR, while TCRdb's copy carries only in-frame clones and drops some. The sample includes fewer than 250,000 clones, over 40% seen only once; the top ten take around 2.8%. The input for sequencing was CD4+ T cells sorted from blood, taken at roughly week 36, from a patient treated with tofacitinib. Source of these receptors: a human donor with alopecia areata.

The J gene is TRBJ1-1, the V gene TRBV6-5; D is possibly TRBD1 (6 bases). From germline, CDR1 is MNHEY and CDR2 SVGAGI. CDR3 length equals 13 residues. Trimming took off 8 bases at V and 7 bases at J, with 17 bases between the two ends. Written as DNA, the CDR3 is TGTGCCAGCCGAACCCAGACAGGTTTTGAAGCTTTCTTT. Its protein product is CASRTQTGFEAFF.

Many counts were recorded for this clone. The chain recombines TRBV7-9 with TRBJ2-5; D ambiguous. The germline V and J ends were trimmed by 1 base and 1 base, with 7 bases remaining between them. The CDR3 sequence is 14 residues long. Germline-derived CDR1 and CDR2 are SEHNR and FQNEAQ (reference sequence). CDR3 sequence (DNA): TGTGCCAGCAGCTTAGACAGCTTCCAAGAGACCCAGTACTTC. The encoded protein is CASSLDSFQETQYF. The entire variable domain, with the rest obtained from reference TRBV7-9 and TRBJ2-5, is as follows: DTGVSQNPRHKITKRGQNVTFRCDPISEHNRLYWYRQTLGQGPEFLTYFQNEAQLEKSRLLSDRFSAERPKGSFSTLEIQRTEQGDSAMYLCASSLDSFQETQYFGPGTRLLVL.

The chain couples TRBV2 to TRBJ2-1, with D maybe TRBD2 (6 bases). Germline V gene data show CDR1 as SNHLY and CDR2 as FYNNEI. Trimming left V 3 bases short and J 2 bases short, with 11 bases between. This CDR3 region has 15 residues. CDR3 nucleotides: TGTGCCAGCAGTGAGGGGAGGACCACCTACAATGAGCAGTTCTTC. Translation: CASSEGRTTYNEQFF.

V usage is TRBV6-5 and J usage is TRBJ2-1; 8 bases align to TRBD1. V lost 1 base and J lost 6; bases outside the gene matches: 8. Germline-derived CDR1 and CDR2 are MNHEY and SVGAGI. This CDR3 has 16 amino acids. CDR3 amino acids: CASSYFTGTGSNEQFF. CDR3 bases: TGTGCCAGCAGTTACTTTACCGGGACAGGAAGCAATGAGCAGTTCTTC.

This chain joins TRBV5-8 and TRBJ1-5, with D possibly matching TRBD1 (5 bases). The CDR3 covers 18 residues. With 2 bases removed from V and 6 bases from J, the gap between germline ends came to 24 bases. Germline loops: CDR1 SGHTS, CDR2 YDEGEE. The CDR3 protein is CASSLSSRGQFLGQPQHF. The CDR3 region has the DNA TGTGCCAGCAGCTTATCAAGTCGAGGACAATTTTTGGGTCAGCCCCAGCATTTT.

The CDR3 DNA reads as TGTGCCAGCAGCTTAGTGGCGACTAGAAGGCTCCAAGAGACCCAGTACTTC. Translated, it gives CASSLVATRRLQETQYF. The chain employs TRBV7-2 and TRBJ2-5, with D possibly TRBD2 on 6 matching bases. CDR3 length equals 17 residues. Germline-derived CDR1 and CDR2 are SGHTA and FQGNSA. V lost 1 base to trimming and J lost 1 base, with 16 bases between them.

There are many counts of this clone. V gene TRBV6-5 combines with J gene TRBJ1-1; no reliable D call. Per germline, CDR1 MNHEY and CDR2 SVGAGI. The CDR3 has 11 residues. Trimming took off 2 bases at V and 10 bases at J, with 8 bases between the two ends. In DNA, the CDR3 is TGTGCCAGCAGTTACGGGGTGGCAGCTTTCTTT. This translates into CASSYGVAAFF.

This clone was counted between two and nine times. The CDR3 is CAWSDQGDTIYF. Here the CDR3 DNA reads TGTGCCTGGAGTGATCAGGGCGACACCATATATTTT. V gene TRBV30 combines with J gene TRBJ1-3, with D tentatively TRBD1 (5 bases). The CDR3 is 12 residues long. Germline CDR1 and CDR2: GTSNPN and SVGIG (reference sequence). V was shortened by 1 base and J by 8 bases, with 9 bases between the two germline ends.

The rearrangement uses TRBV28 and TRBJ2-5, with D hard to call. Germline V gene sequence: CDR1 MDHEN, CDR2 SYDVKM. Deletions cut 9 bases from V and 5 bases from J, with 10 bases between. This CDR3 has 11 residues. CDR3 region: CASGVEETQYF. CDR3 nucleotide sequence: TGTGCCAGTGGGGTTGAGGAGACCCAGTACTTC. Using reference TRBV28 and TRBJ2-5 for the parts outside the CDR3, the full variable domain is DVKVTQSSRYLVKRTGEKVFLECVQDMDHENMFWYRQDPGLGLRLIYFSYDVKMKEKGDIPEGYSVSREKKERFSLILESASTNQTSMYLCASGVEETQYFGPGTRLLVL.

The J gene is TRBJ2-1, the V gene TRBV7-2; 12 bases fit TRBD2. CDR3 length: 16 amino acids. Germline values: CDR1 SGHTA, CDR2 FQGNSA. V shed 5 bases, J shed 5 bases, and the junction held 7 bases outside the gene matches. DNA for the CDR3: TGTGCCAGCAGCAAACGACTAGCGGGAGTCCACAATGAGCAGTTCTTC. It yields the protein CASSKRLAGVHNEQFF.

The chain has TRBV29-1 and TRBJ2-5; the D gene is possibly TRBD1 (5 bases). Deletions cut 6 bases from V and 3 bases from J, with 20 bases between. The CDR3 loop spans 15 amino acids. Germline V gene data show CDR1 as SQVTM and CDR2 as ANQGSEA. The DNA for the CDR3 is TGCAGCGTACCTACAGGATCCCGCGCCGAAGAGACCCAGTACTTC. It is translated as CSVPTGSRAEETQYF.

This sequence joins TRBV2 and TRBJ1-2; tentatively, D is TRBD1 (6 bases). V was shortened by 7 bases and J by 8 bases, with 20 bases between the two germline ends. The germline V gene encodes CDR1 SNHLY and CDR2 FYNNEI. This CDR3 spans 14 amino acids. The CDR3 is CASNAGTPGGGYTF. The CDR3 region has the DNA TGTGCCAGCAACGCCGGGACACCGGGCGGAGGCTACACCTTC.

This clone occurred a few times. The chain recombines TRBV2 with TRBJ2-5; a possible D gene is TRBD2 (6 bases). In germline, CDR1 is SNHLY, CDR2 FYNNEI. This CDR3 is built from 14 residues. With 1 base removed from V and 5 bases from J, the gap between germline ends came to 11 bases. The CDR3 here is CASSEVTGGETQYF. DNA for the CDR3: TGTGCCAGCAGTGAAGTAACAGGAGGGGAGACCCAGTACTTC. Combining the CDR3 with reference TRBV2 and TRBJ2-5 gives the whole variable domain EPEVTQTPSHQVTQMGQEVILRCVPISNHLYFYWYRQILGQKVEFLVSFYNNEISEKSEIFDDQFSVERPDGSNFTLKIRSTKLEDSAMYFCASSEVTGGETQYFGPGTRLLVL.

The rearrangement uses TRBV5-4 and TRBJ2-5; D might be TRBD2 (6 bases). V was trimmed by 1 base and J by 5 bases, leaving 15 bases between them. Germline V lookup: CDR1 SGHNT, CDR2 YYREEE (reference sequence). CDR3 length equals 15 residues. This CDR3 is CASSLSPGSGETQYF. As DNA, the CDR3 is TGTGCCAGCAGCTTGTCTCCGGGGAGCGGGGAGACCCAGTACTTC.

This rearrangement joins TRBV7-2 to TRBJ1-5, with D possibly TRBD1 on 5 matching bases. The CDR3 runs 16 residues. Germline lookup yields CDR1 SGHTA and CDR2 FQGNSA. Between the trimmed V and J ends, which lost 3 bases and 2 bases, there was a span of 14 bases. The CDR3 DNA follows: TGTGCCAGCAGCTTTACCCAGGGTGGTCGCAATCAGCCCCAGCATTTT. Its protein product is CASSFTQGGRNQPQHF.

The CDR3 here is CASSFKPQGGHKNYGYTF. CDR3 nucleotide sequence: TGTGCCAGCAGTTTTAAGCCCCAGGGGGGGCACAAGAACTATGGCTACACCTTC. The V gene is TRBV27, the J gene TRBJ1-2; 7 nucleotides agree with TRBD1. The CDR3 is 18 residues long. Per the germline V gene, CDR1 is MNHEY and CDR2 is SMNVEV (reference sequence). The V segment lost 3 bases and the J segment 2 bases; nucleotides outside the gene matches: 15.

On this clone: A read error may account for a junction end that differs from germline. The CDR3 protein is CAGSAGVTEEETQYF. The CDR3 bases are TGTGCCGGCAGCGCAGGTGTGACAGAAGAAGAGACCCAGTACTTC. The chain couples TRBV13 to TRBJ2-5, with D maybe TRBD1 (5 bases). The germline gives CDR1 PRHDT, CDR2 FYEKMQ (reference sequence). CDR3 length: 15 amino acids.

This sequence joins TRBV30 and TRBJ2-1, with D possibly matching TRBD2 (5 bases). V lost 0 bases to trimming and J lost 4 bases, with 16 bases between them. CDR1 is GTSNPN and CDR2 is SVGIG in the germline V gene (reference sequence). The CDR3 has 16 residues. The CDR3 DNA sequence: TGTGCCTGGAGTGTCTTTGACGGGAAAATGTACAATGAGCAGTTCTTC. Translation gives CAWSVFDGKMYNEQFF.

This clone has just one count. The gene calls are TRBV7-2 and TRBJ2-1; D perhaps matches TRBD2 (5 bases). The germline V and J ends were trimmed by 7 bases and 7 bases, with 8 bases remaining between them. The CDR3 consists of 11 residues. Per the germline V gene, CDR1 is SGHTA and CDR2 is FQGNSA. Here the CDR3 reads CASTSGNEQFF. CDR3 sequence (DNA): TGTGCCAGCACCTCGGGAAATGAGCAGTTCTTC.

This chain connects TRBV6-5 to TRBJ2-7; D perhaps matches TRBD2 (5 bases). With 0 bases removed from V and 2 bases from J, the gap between germline ends came to 8 bases. Germline V gives CDR1 MNHEY, CDR2 SVGAGI. The CDR3 has 14 residues. CDR3 protein: CASSYSTGTYEQYF. For the CDR3, the DNA is TGTGCCAGCAGTTACTCGACGGGAACCTACGAGCAGTACTTC.

The chain combines TRBV18 with TRBJ1-5; D gene uncertain. CDR1 is KGHSH and CDR2 is LQKENI in the germline V gene. Trimming left V 3 bases short and J 4 bases short, with 25 bases between. The CDR3 runs 19 residues. CDR3 bases: TGTGCCAGCTCACCCTTAGGAGGGAGCGGCTATTTTTCGAATCAGCCCCAGCATTTT. This translates into CASSPLGGSGYFSNQPQHF.

The rearrangement joins TRBV27 to TRBJ2-5; D gene unclear. Germline lookup yields CDR1 MNHEY and CDR2 SMNVEV (reference sequence). Trimming took 2 bases from V and 5 from J, leaving 15 bases between them. The CDR3 covers 15 residues. In nucleotides, the CDR3 is TGTGCCAGCAGTTTAATCGGTAACCTGGGGGAGACCCAGTACTTC. Its protein is CASSLIGNLGETQYF.

The chain couples TRBV4-2 to TRBJ2-3; TRBD2 agrees at 8 bases. The CDR3 loop spans 18 amino acids. V lost 0 bases, J lost 3 bases, and 11 bases stayed unmatched. The germline CDR1 and CDR2 sequences are LGHNA and YNFKEQ. CDR3 loop: CASSQDPSGRRGTDTQYF. CDR3 coding DNA: TGTGCCAGCAGCCAAGACCCAAGCGGGAGACGGGGTACAGATACGCAGTATTTT.